These 11 T cell receptor beta chains originate from one sample sequenced in a study of blood T cell repertoires in COVID-19. Profiled with immunoSEQ multiplex PCR; TCRdb holds only in-frame clones, not every one. The table has about 62,000 clones, more than 60% seen once. The source material was peripheral blood. Receptors originate from a man between 60 and 75 years old with acute or convalescent COVID-19.

The chain combines TRBV21-1 with TRBJ2-3; TRBD1, the table's D call, was not compared with the DNA. TRBV21-1 is designated a pseudogene. The CDR3 consists of 16 residues. The CDR3 DNA follows: TGTGCCAGCAGCATCCAAGGAGGGACAGGGCGAGATACGCAGTATTTT. Translating gives CASSIQGGTGRDTQYF.

V usage is TRBV29-1 and J usage is TRBJ1-1; a possible D gene is TRBD1 (5 bases). The ends were cut back, 0 bases at V and 3 bases at J, with 14 bases in the middle. The germline gives CDR1 SQVTM, CDR2 ANQGSEA. This CDR3 contains 15 residues. In DNA, the CDR3 is TGCAGCGTTGAAGATCGAGGACGGGGGTACACTGAAGCTTTCTTT. Its translation is CSVEDRGRGYTEAFF.

CDR3 sequence: CASGQESRTEAFF. The CDR3 DNA reads TGTGCCAGCGGACAGGAGTCGAGGACTGAAGCTTTCTTT. The chain joins TRBV2 to TRBJ1-1, with TRBD1 identical over 7 bases. This CDR3 comprises 13 residues. Looked up from germline, CDR1 is SNHLY and CDR2 is FYNNEI. J was trimmed by 5 bases and V by 8 bases; bases with no gene match: 8.

Points on this clone: Mismatch with germline at one junction end may stem from a read error. The rearrangement joins TRBV24-1 to TRBJ1-4; 7 bases agree with TRBD1. The CDR3 contains 15 residues. CDR1 is KGHDR, CDR2 SFDVKD, per germline. The CDR3 region is CATSDSGQLNEKLFF. CDR3 nucleotide sequence: TGTGCCACCAGCGATTCGGGACAGTTGAATGAAAAACTGTTTTTT.

This chain joins TRBV27 and TRBJ1-1; D gene unclear. This CDR3 comprises 14 residues. Germline assignment: CDR1 MNHEY and CDR2 SMNVEV (reference sequence). V was trimmed by 3 bases and J by 0 bases, leaving 8 bases between them. DNA of the CDR3: TGTGCCAGCAGTTTGGGCGTCCTGAACACTGAAGCTTTCTTT. Translated: CASSLGVLNTEAFF.

V is TRBV9 and J is TRBJ2-1; 8 bases are shared with TRBD2. Germline values: CDR1 SGDLS, CDR2 YYNGEE. The CDR3 runs to 15 residues. J lost 4 bases, V lost 0 bases, and 3 bases had no gene match. The CDR3 region has the DNA TGTGCCAGCAGCGTAGGGGCTAGCGGGTACAATGAGCAGTTCTTC. Its protein is CASSVGASGYNEQFF.

The gene calls are TRBV12-3 or TRBV12-4 and TRBJ1-6, with D possibly matching TRBD1 (5 bases). The CDR3 totals 13 residues. Trimming left V 1 base short and J 8 bases short, with 6 bases between. As DNA, the CDR3 is TGTGCCAGCAGTTTAGGGGGCTATTCACCCCTCCACTTT. Amino acids: CASSLGGYSPLHF.

The rearrangement links TRBV7-6 to TRBJ2-5, with 13 nucleotides matching TRBD2. The CDR3 has 17 amino acids. Trimming removed 5 bases from V and 1 base from J; junction bases left unmatched: 7. Germline V gene lookup returns CDR1 SGHVS and CDR2 FNYEAQ. The CDR3 region is CASSLGLAGVPQETQYF. In DNA form, the CDR3 reads TGTGCCAGCAGCCTTGGACTAGCGGGAGTACCCCAAGAGACCCAGTACTTC.

The chain has TRBV6-2 or TRBV6-3 and TRBJ2-1, with D uncertain. The V end was cut by 4 bases, the J end by 3 bases, with 7 bases between. This CDR3 is built from 13 residues. The germline V gene has CDR1 MNHEY and CDR2 SVGEGT. CDR3 loop: CASSFTNYNEQFF. As DNA, the CDR3 is TGTGCCAGCAGTTTTACAAACTACAATGAGCAGTTCTTC.

The chain is built from TRBV6-2 or TRBV6-3 and TRBJ2-7; 8 nucleotides match TRBD2. Losses at the gene ends were 2 bases for V and 3 bases for J; bases not matched to a gene: 12. CDR3 length equals 17 residues. Germline values: CDR1 MNHEY, CDR2 SVGEGT. CDR3 sequence: CASSYPYAGRGIYEQYF. The CDR3 nucleotides are TGTGCCAGCAGTTACCCGTACGCCGGGAGGGGCATCTACGAGCAGTACTTC.

CDR3 protein: CASSLQPTYEQYF. CDR3 nucleotide sequence: TGCGCCAGCAGCTTACAGCCTACCTACGAGCAGTACTTC. The chain is built from TRBV5-1 and TRBJ2-7; no reliable D call. Trimming stripped 2 bases from V and 2 bases from J, with 8 bases between. Germline assignment: CDR1 SGHRS and CDR2 YFSETQ. The CDR3 sequence is 13 residues long.